These 3 T cell receptor beta chains originate from one sample sequenced in a study of blood T cell repertoires in COVID-19. The repertoire was sequenced with immunoSEQ multiplex PCR; TCRdb's copy has only in-frame clones and lacks some. The table shows approximately 90,000 clones, with 80% occurring only once. Source material: peripheral blood. All receptors derive from a woman of 80 years or more with acute or convalescent COVID-19.

The sample holds one count of this clone. The gene calls are TRBV7-3 and TRBJ2-3, with TRBD2 identical over 12 bases. The CDR3 is 15 residues long. The J segment lost 10 bases and the V segment lost 1 base, leaving 6 bases of the junction unmatched. The germline V gene has CDR1 SGHTA and CDR2 FQGTGA. CDR3 protein: CASSLRLAGVQAQYF. CDR3 sequence (DNA): TGTGCCAGCAGCTTAAGACTAGCGGGGGTCCAGGCGCAGTATTTT.

This clone has a handful of counts. This chain uses TRBV6-5 with TRBJ1-4, with no clear D. The germline gives CDR1 MNHEY, CDR2 SVGAGI. This CDR3 is 15 amino acids long. Trimming left V 7 bases short and J 0 bases short, with 12 bases between. The CDR3 loop is CASTGIVATNEKLFF. The CDR3, as DNA: TGTGCCAGCACGGGGATCGTTGCAACTAATGAAAAACTGTTTTTT.

The chain is built from TRBV19 and TRBJ2-3; TRBD2 might be the D (7 bases). Deletions cut 6 bases from V and 5 bases from J, with 12 bases between. This CDR3 has 13 residues. Germline CDR1 reads LNHDA; CDR2 reads SQIVND (reference sequence). CDR3 DNA sequence: TGTGCCAGTAGCACAGGGAGGGGAGATACGCAGTATTTT. Its protein is CASSTGRGDTQYF.